This T cell receptor beta chain was sequenced during a study of regulatory T cells in long-lasting Graves disease. Regarding the study as a whole: Investigators studied peripheral blood only, not thyroid tissue. TCR diversity in persistent Graves' patients was below that of newly diagnosed ones. Only a small sample size was used, which may have cut accuracy.

About this clonotype itself: Its matching antigen is unknown.

The length of the CDR3 is 15 residues. Germline V CDR1 and CDR2: MDHEN, SYDVKM. J was trimmed by 7 bases and V by 6 bases; bases with no gene match: 12. The time point is: persistent/refractory GD, antithyroid drugs over 5 years with positive TRAb. From RNA extracted from PBMCs, the TCR library was made. Researchers made TCR beta libraries by using iRepertoire HTBI primers and running Arm-PCR on CDR3 regions. Per the authors' pipeline: Across samples, 60 or so TRBV and about 15 TRBJ segments were found. TCRdb re-called the multiplex PCR reads through MiXCR, storing one row per CDR3 protein. TCRdb's processing, not the study's, gives the V and J calls here. Among 310,000 or so distinct CDR3 sequences listed, 20% to 25% were seen once.

The V and J genes are TRBV28 and TRBJ2-3; 8 bases line up with TRBD1. The source of this sequence is a female donor with Graves disease. The input for sequencing was peripheral blood mononuclear cells (PBMCs), taken when the disease was refractory, from a patient treated with antithyroid drugs. The CDR3 region is CASSRMTGVRNTQYF. The CDR3 DNA reads as TGTGCCAGCAGCAGGATGACAGGGGTAAGAAATACGCAGTATTTT. The full variable domain, with the rest looked up from reference TRBV28 and TRBJ2-3, is DVKVTQSSRYLVKRTGEKVFLECVQDMDHENMFWYRQDPGLGLRLIYFSYDVKMKEKGDIPEGYSVSREKKERFSLILESASTNQTSMYLCASSRMTGVRNTQYFGPGTRLTVL.